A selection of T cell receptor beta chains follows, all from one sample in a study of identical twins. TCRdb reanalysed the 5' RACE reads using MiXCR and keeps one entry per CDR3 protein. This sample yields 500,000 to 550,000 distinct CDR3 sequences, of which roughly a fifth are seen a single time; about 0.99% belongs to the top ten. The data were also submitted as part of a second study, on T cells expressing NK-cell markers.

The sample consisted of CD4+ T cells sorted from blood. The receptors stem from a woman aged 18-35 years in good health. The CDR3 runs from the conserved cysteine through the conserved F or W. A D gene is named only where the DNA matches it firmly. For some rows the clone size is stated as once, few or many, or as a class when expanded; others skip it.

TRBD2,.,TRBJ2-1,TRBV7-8,TGTGCCAGCAGCTTAGCGCTCGGGGGGAGCTCCTACAATGAGCAGTTCTTC,CASSLALGGSSYNEQFF
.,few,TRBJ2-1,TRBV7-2,TGTGCCAGCAGCCGACAGACGAGGAACAATGAGCAGTTCTTC,CASSRQTRNNEQFF
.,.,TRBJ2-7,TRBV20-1,TGCAGTGCCAAGACAGCCGGGGTCTACGAGCAGTACTTC,CSAKTAGVYEQYF
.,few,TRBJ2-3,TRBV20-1,TGCAGTGCTGCATCAACCCCCGACTTTACCCCGACCGCGACAGCAGATACGCAGTATTTT,CSAASTPDFTPTATADTQYF
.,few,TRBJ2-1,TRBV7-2,TGTGCCAGCAGCTCCTGGGGGCACGGAAACAATGAGCAGTTCTTC,CASSSWGHGNNEQFF
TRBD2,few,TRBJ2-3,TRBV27,TGTGCCAGCAGTTTAGAGGGACTAGCGGACTCTAGCACAGATACGCAGTATTTT,CASSLEGLADSSTDTQYF
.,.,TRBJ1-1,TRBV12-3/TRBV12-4,TGTGCCAGCAGTACTAACCGACAGGTCACTGAAGCTTTCTTT,CASSTNRQVTEAFF
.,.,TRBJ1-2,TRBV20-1,TGCAGTGCTATCCAAGGCAGTTATGGCTACACCTTC,CSAIQGSYGYTF
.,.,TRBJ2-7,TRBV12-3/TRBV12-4,TGTGCCAGCAGTATACGGACGGGTATCTACGAGCAGTACTTC,CASSIRTGIYEQYF
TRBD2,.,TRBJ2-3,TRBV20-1,TGCAGTGCTCCCCCCCTGCGGGGGTTAGATACGCAGTATTTT,CSAPPLRGLDTQYF
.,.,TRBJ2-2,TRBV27,TGTGCCAGCAAGGAGACAGGGAACACCGGGGAGCTGTTTTTT,CASKETGNTGELFF
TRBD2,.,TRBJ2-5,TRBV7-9,TGTGCCAGCAGCTTAGGTGGGACTAGCGGAGATGGGGGGACCCAGTACTTC,CASSLGGTSGDGGTQYF
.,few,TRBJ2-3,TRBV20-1,TGCAGTGCTAGAGTCCACACAGATACGCAGTATTTT,CSARVHTDTQYF
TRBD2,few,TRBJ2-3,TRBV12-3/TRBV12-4,TGTGCCAGCGCCCCCGGGAGCGGGGGGTCCACAGATACGCAGTATTTT,CASAPGSGGSTDTQYF
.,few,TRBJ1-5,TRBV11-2,TGTGCCAGCAGCTTAGATTTCGGGGGGCAGCCCCAGCATTTT,CASSLDFGGQPQHF
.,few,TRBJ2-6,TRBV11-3,TGTGCCAGCGATTCTGGGGCCAACGTCCTGACTTTC,CASDSGANVLTF
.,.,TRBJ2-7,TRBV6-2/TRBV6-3,TGTGCCAGCAGTTACTTGTCCGGGACCTACGAGCAGTACTTC,CASSYLSGTYEQYF
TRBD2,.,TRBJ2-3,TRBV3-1,TGTGCCAGCAGCCATTGGCGGGAGGTAGCCCCAGATACGCAGTATTTT,CASSHWREVAPDTQYF
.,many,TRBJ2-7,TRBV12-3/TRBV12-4,TGTGCCAGCAGTCCCCAGGGTCGGGAGCAGTACTTC,CASSPQGREQYF
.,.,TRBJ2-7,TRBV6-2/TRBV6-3,TGTGCCAGCAGTTACAACAGACCCCCAGGCGAGCAGTACTTC,CASSYNRPPGEQYF
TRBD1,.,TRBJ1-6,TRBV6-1,TGTGCCACCCGCCCGGGACAGGCTCGTTCACCCCTCCACTTT,CATRPGQARSPLHF
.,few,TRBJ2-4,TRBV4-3,TGCGCCAGCAGCCAAGAGAGGGACGCCAAAAACATTCAGTACTTC,CASSQERDAKNIQYF
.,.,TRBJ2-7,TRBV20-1,TGCAGTCTTAGAACAGGGACTTCCTACGAGCAGTACTTC,CSLRTGTSYEQYF
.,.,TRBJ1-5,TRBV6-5,TGTGCCAGCGGTTCCAGCGTCCAGCCCCAGCATTTT,CASGSSVQPQHF
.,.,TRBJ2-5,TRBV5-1,TGCGCCAGCAGCCCTAGAACCGGGACTTTAGAGACCCAGTACTTC,CASSPRTGTLETQYF
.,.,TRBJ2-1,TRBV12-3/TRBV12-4,TGTGCCAGCAGTTTAGGGGGGCCGGAATTCTTC,CASSLGGPEFF
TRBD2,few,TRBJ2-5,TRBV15,TGTGCCACCAGCAGAGATCGTACGCGGGGGTCGACCCAGTACTTC,CATSRDRTRGSTQYF
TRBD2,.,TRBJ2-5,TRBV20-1,TGCAGTGCTAGTCCTAGCGGGACGGAGACCCAGTACTTC,CSASPSGTETQYF
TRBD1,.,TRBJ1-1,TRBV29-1,TGCAGCGTTGGGGGACAGGGAATCCAGCACCCGAACACTGAAGCTTTCTTT,CSVGGQGIQHPNTEAFF
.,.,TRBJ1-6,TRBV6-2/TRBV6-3,TGTGCCAGCAGTTACTCGATGACAGTTCTACCCCTCCACTTT,CASSYSMTVLPLHF
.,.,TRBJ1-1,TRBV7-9,TGTGCCAGCAGCTCCGAGGGTGATGCTTTCTTT,CASSSEGDAFF
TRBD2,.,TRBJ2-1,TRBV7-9,TGTGCCAGCAGCCCGGGGACTAGCGGGGCCAATGAGCAGTTCTTC,CASSPGTSGANEQFF
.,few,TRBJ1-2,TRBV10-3,TGTGCCATCAGTGAGTCGTTATCGGCGACCTACACCTTC,CAISESLSATYTF
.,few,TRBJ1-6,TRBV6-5,TGTGCCAGCAGTTATTCCAGCGTAGGTCCCGGTAATTCACCCCTCCACTTT,CASSYSSVGPGNSPLHF
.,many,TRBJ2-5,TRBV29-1,TGCAGCGTTGCATGGGTGGAAGAGACCCAGTACTTC,CSVAWVEETQYF
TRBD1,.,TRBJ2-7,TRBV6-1,TGTGCCAGCAGCCGGGACAGGTGGGCCCACGGGGAGTACTTC,CASSRDRWAHGEYF
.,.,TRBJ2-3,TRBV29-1,TGCAGCTACCACTTGGCCACAGATACGCAGTATTTT,CSYHLATDTQYF